A single sample gave rise to the 6 T cell receptor beta chains below, sequenced in a study of early T cells in non-severe SARS-CoV-2 infection. TCRdb reprocessed the 5' RACE reads via MiXCR and lists one record per CDR3 protein. The table lists 60,000 to 75,000 distinct CDR3 sequences, about 12% of them singletons, with around 6.3% in the top ten. The sequenced material came from whole blood. The receptors were sampled from an adult who was a healthcare worker with PCR-confirmed SARS-CoV-2 infection or an uninfected control (not recorded which).

This clonotype was observed a few times. The chain joins TRBV4-1 to TRBJ2-7; TRBD1 matches at 9 bases. J lost 1 base, V lost 4 bases, and 5 bases had no gene match. CDR1 and CDR2 from the germline V gene are MGHRA and YSYEKL. The CDR3 has 15 residues. The DNA of the CDR3 is TGCGCCAGCAGCCGTCAACAGGGGGCGTCCTACGAGCAGTACTTC. Encoded protein: CASSRQQGASYEQYF.

The sample holds a few counts of this clonotype. The V and J genes are TRBV5-1 and TRBJ1-1; unclear D gene. From germline, CDR1 is SGHRS and CDR2 YFSETQ. The CDR3 covers 14 residues. V lost 0 bases and J lost 1, with 7 bases in between. CDR3 sequence reads: CASSLVGQNTEAFF. The DNA for the CDR3 is TGCGCCAGCAGCTTGGTAGGGCAGAACACTGAAGCTTTCTTT.

The rearrangement joins TRBV4-1 to TRBJ1-1; D remains ambiguous. Germline values: CDR1 MGHRA, CDR2 YSYEKL. CDR3 length: 15 residues. Trimming shortened V by 0 bases and J by 5 bases, and 13 bases separated the two germline ends. CDR3 in DNA: TGCGCCAGCAGCCAAGATGGGAAGGGTGGAACTGAAGCTTTCTTT. Amino acids: CASSQDGKGGTEAFF.

There are a few counts of this clonotype. This chain uses TRBV12-3 or TRBV12-4 with TRBJ1-6; 11 bases fit TRBD1. The V segment lost 5 bases and the J segment 6 bases; nucleotides outside the gene matches: 6. The CDR3 contains 16 residues. CDR3 loop: CASSRTGGRVNSPLHF. The CDR3 bases are TGTGCCAGCAGTCGGACAGGGGGCAGAGTTAATTCACCCCTCCACTTT.

The sample holds a few counts of this clonotype. V is TRBV7-6 and J is TRBJ2-5, with D possibly TRBD2 on 5 matching bases. Trimming took 5 bases from V and 5 from J, leaving 21 bases between them. CDR1 SGHVS and CDR2 FNYEAQ come from the germline V gene. The CDR3 has 16 residues. The CDR3 DNA reads as TGTGCCAGCAGCCTTAGTCGGACTTCTATTCATGAGACCCAGTACTTC. This sequence encodes CASSLSRTSIHETQYF. The full variable domain, completed using reference TRBV7-6 and TRBJ2-5, is GAGVSQSPRYKVTKRGQDVALRCDPISGHVSLYWYRQALGQGPEFLTYFNYEAQQDKSGLPNDRFSAERPEGSISTLTIQRTEQRDSAMYRCASSLSRTSIHETQYFGPGTRLLVL.

There are a few counts of this clonotype. The chain combines TRBV5-4 with TRBJ2-1; D is possibly TRBD2 (6 bases). The germline V gene has CDR1 SGHNT and CDR2 YYREEE (reference sequence). The CDR3 consists of 13 residues. The V end lost 3 bases, the J end lost 3 bases, and 7 bases lay between the germline ends. Here the CDR3 DNA reads TGTGCCAGCAGCTGGGGACTCTACAATGAGCAGTTCTTC. This gives the protein CASSWGLYNEQFF.